These T cell receptor beta chains were read from a single sample in a study of cytomegalovirus exposure and HLA in healthy donors. The protocol was immunoSEQ multiplex PCR, while the TCRdb copy is restricted to in-frame clones and leaves out a portion. The table records about 130,000 clones, approximately 81% of them present only once. Sequenced: PBMCs. Every receptor here comes from a man younger than 35 in good health and CMV-seropositive. The CDR3 runs from the conserved cysteine through the conserved F or W. The D gene is left open where the match is weak. Clone size appears in some rows only: once, few, many, or a class for an expanded clone.

abundance: .; d_gene: .; j_gene: TRBJ1-5; v_gene: TRBV19; CDR3aa: CASSMIEYYFNQPQHF; CDR3nt: TGTGCCAGTAGTATGATAGAATACTACTTCAATCAGCCCCAGCATTTT
abundance: .; d_gene: .; j_gene: TRBJ1-3; v_gene: TRBV9; CDR3aa: CASSVSPRVFSGNTIYF; CDR3nt: TGTGCCAGCAGCGTATCTCCCAGGGTTTTTTCGGGAAACACCATATATTTT
abundance: .; d_gene: TRBD1; j_gene: TRBJ1-6; v_gene: TRBV7-9; CDR3aa: CASSSNPLDRYNSPLHF; CDR3nt: TGTGCCAGCAGCTCTAACCCCCTGGACAGGTATAATTCACCCCTCCACTTT
abundance: .; d_gene: .; j_gene: TRBJ1-1; v_gene: TRBV5-4; CDR3aa: CASRTSDSLQNTEAFF; CDR3nt: TGTGCCAGCAGAACTTCCGACAGTCTGCAAAACACTGAAGCTTTCTTT
abundance: once; d_gene: TRBD2; j_gene: TRBJ2-7; v_gene: TRBV25-1; CDR3aa: CASAKRESYEQYF; CDR3nt: TGTGCCAGCGCCAAGCGGGAGTCGTACGAGCAGTACTTC
abundance: .; d_gene: .; j_gene: TRBJ1-4; v_gene: TRBV4-3; CDR3aa: CASSQDSRTNEKLFF; CDR3nt: TGCGCCAGCAGCCAAGATTCCCGAACTAATGAAAAACTGTTTTTT
abundance: .; d_gene: .; j_gene: TRBJ2-3; v_gene: TRBV6-1; CDR3aa: CASSVPSTDTQYF; CDR3nt: TGTGCCAGCAGTGTCCCTAGCACAGATACGCAGTATTTT
abundance: .; d_gene: .; j_gene: TRBJ2-5; v_gene: TRBV5-1; CDR3aa: CASSLSTGVETQYF; CDR3nt: TGCGCCAGCAGCTTGTCCACGGGAGTGGAGACCCAGTACTTC
abundance: few; d_gene: TRBD1; j_gene: TRBJ1-2; v_gene: TRBV29-1; CDR3aa: CSVGNQGAGYGYTF; CDR3nt: TGCAGCGTCGGAAACCAGGGGGCCGGGTATGGCTACACCTTC
abundance: once; d_gene: TRBD1; j_gene: TRBJ2-2; v_gene: TRBV25-1; CDR3aa: CASSVGGVYTGELFF; CDR3nt: TGTGCCAGCAGTGTAGGGGGCGTCTACACCGGGGAGCTGTTTTTT
abundance: .; d_gene: TRBD1; j_gene: TRBJ1-6; v_gene: TRBV19; CDR3aa: CASSDRGYNSPLHF; CDR3nt: TGTGCCAGTAGTGACAGGGGATATAATTCACCCCTCCACTTT
abundance: .; d_gene: TRBD2; j_gene: TRBJ2-1; v_gene: TRBV19; CDR3aa: CASSTRPRLAGAPNEQFF; CDR3nt: TGTGCCAGTAGCACACGCCCCCGACTAGCGGGGGCCCCGAATGAGCAGTTCTTC
abundance: .; d_gene: .; j_gene: TRBJ2-3; v_gene: TRBV7-2; CDR3aa: CASSFLLRGASSTQYF; CDR3nt: TGTGCCAGCAGCTTCCTCTTACGGGGGGCGTCAAGTACGCAGTATTTT
abundance: .; d_gene: .; j_gene: TRBJ2-1; v_gene: TRBV29-1; CDR3aa: CSVEGRYNEQFF; CDR3nt: TGCAGCGTTGAAGGCCGGTACAATGAGCAGTTCTTC
abundance: once; d_gene: TRBD2; j_gene: TRBJ2-5; v_gene: TRBV7-9; CDR3aa: CASSFKSSGGMETQYF; CDR3nt: TGTGCCAGCAGCTTTAAATCTAGCGGGGGAATGGAGACCCAGTACTTC
abundance: .; d_gene: .; j_gene: TRBJ1-2; v_gene: TRBV6-6; CDR3aa: CASTLGRGSGYTF; CDR3nt: TGTGCCAGCACCCTCGGAAGGGGCAGCGGCTACACCTTC
abundance: .; d_gene: .; j_gene: TRBJ2-1; v_gene: TRBV7-2; CDR3aa: CASSLEGAGGYEQFF; CDR3nt: TGTGCCAGCAGCTTAGAGGGGGCGGGAGGCTATGAGCAGTTCTTC
abundance: .; d_gene: TRBD1; j_gene: TRBJ2-7; v_gene: TRBV27; CDR3aa: CASSIARDRGSYEQYF; CDR3nt: TGTGCCAGCAGTATCGCCCGGGACAGGGGTTCCTACGAGCAGTACTTC
abundance: .; d_gene: TRBD2; j_gene: TRBJ2-3; v_gene: TRBV6-4; CDR3aa: CASSSGGATDTQYF; CDR3nt: TGTGCCAGCAGTAGCGGGGGGGCCACAGATACGCAGTATTTT
abundance: few; d_gene: TRBD1; j_gene: TRBJ1-1; v_gene: TRBV6-5; CDR3aa: CASSYSKTGGSAFF; CDR3nt: TGTGCCAGCAGTTACTCGAAAACAGGGGGTTCAGCTTTCTTT
abundance: .; d_gene: TRBD2; j_gene: TRBJ2-1; v_gene: TRBV7-9; CDR3aa: CASSFLAGHFF; CDR3nt: TGTGCCAGCAGCTTTCTAGCGGGTCATTTCTTC
abundance: .; d_gene: .; j_gene: TRBJ2-3; v_gene: TRBV30; CDR3aa: CAWSLTDTQYF; CDR3nt: TGTGCCTGGAGTCTGACAGATACGCAGTATTTT
abundance: .; d_gene: .; j_gene: TRBJ2-1; v_gene: TRBV6-5; CDR3aa: CASSSTKRSYNEQFF; CDR3nt: TGTGCCAGCAGTTCTACCAAACGCTCCTACAATGAGCAGTTCTTC
abundance: .; d_gene: TRBD1; j_gene: TRBJ1-1; v_gene: TRBV5-1; CDR3aa: CASSPRQGTGNTEAFF; CDR3nt: TGCGCCAGCAGCCCCAGACAGGGCACCGGGAACACTGAAGCTTTCTTT
abundance: .; d_gene: .; j_gene: TRBJ2-5; v_gene: TRBV30; CDR3aa: CAWSVSLGGETQYF; CDR3nt: TGTGCCTGGAGTGTAAGTCTGGGGGGAGAGACCCAGTACTTC
abundance: .; d_gene: .; j_gene: TRBJ2-5; v_gene: TRBV11-2; CDR3aa: CASSFNSVGGETQYF; CDR3nt: TGTGCCAGCAGCTTCAATTCGGTCGGGGGAGAGACCCAGTACTTC
abundance: .; d_gene: TRBD1; j_gene: TRBJ1-6; v_gene: TRBV6-1; CDR3aa: CASRRQGERSPLHF; CDR3nt: TGTGCCAGCAGGAGACAGGGGGAAAGGTCACCCCTCCACTTT
abundance: .; d_gene: TRBD2; j_gene: TRBJ2-1; v_gene: TRBV11-3; CDR3aa: CASSSGLAEIYNEQFF; CDR3nt: TGTGCCAGCAGCTCAGGACTAGCGGAGATCTACAATGAGCAGTTCTTC
abundance: few; d_gene: TRBD2; j_gene: TRBJ2-3; v_gene: TRBV5-1; CDR3aa: CASSLSGDTDTQYF; CDR3nt: TGCGCCAGCAGCCTTAGCGGGGACACAGATACGCAGTATTTT
abundance: .; d_gene: .; j_gene: TRBJ1-5; v_gene: TRBV5-8; CDR3aa: CASSFLGGNQPQHF; CDR3nt: TGTGCCAGCAGCTTCCTGGGGGGTAATCAGCCCCAGCATTTT
abundance: .; d_gene: .; j_gene: TRBJ1-2; v_gene: TRBV6-5; CDR3aa: CASRDSVSYGYTF; CDR3nt: TGTGCCAGCAGGGACTCCGTCTCCTATGGCTACACCTTC
abundance: once; d_gene: .; j_gene: TRBJ1-4; v_gene: TRBV15; CDR3aa: CATSRVAGVLNEKLFF; CDR3nt: TGTGCCACCAGCAGAGTAGCAGGGGTCCTTAATGAAAAACTGTTTTTT
abundance: .; d_gene: .; j_gene: TRBJ2-2; v_gene: TRBV7-8; CDR3aa: CASSLNKHGELFF; CDR3nt: TGTGCCAGCAGCTTGAATAAGCACGGGGAGCTGTTTTTT
abundance: .; d_gene: TRBD1; j_gene: TRBJ2-2; v_gene: TRBV7-9; CDR3aa: CASSSPGQGVRTGELFF; CDR3nt: TGTGCCAGCAGCTCCCCGGGACAGGGAGTTCGCACCGGGGAGCTGTTTTTT
abundance: once; d_gene: TRBD2; j_gene: TRBJ2-2; v_gene: TRBV11-3; CDR3aa: CASSLGGLAVTGELFF; CDR3nt: TGTGCCAGCAGCTTAGGAGGACTAGCGGTCACCGGGGAGCTGTTTTTT
abundance: once; d_gene: .; j_gene: TRBJ2-7; v_gene: TRBV6-5; CDR3aa: CASSYDGVYEQYF; CDR3nt: TGTGCCAGCAGTTATGACGGAGTTTACGAGCAGTACTTC
abundance: .; d_gene: .; j_gene: TRBJ2-7; v_gene: TRBV30; CDR3aa: CAWSGLEHDEQYF; CDR3nt: TGTGCCTGGAGTGGCCTTGAGCACGACGAGCAGTACTTC
abundance: once; d_gene: .; j_gene: TRBJ2-2; v_gene: TRBV9; CDR3aa: CASSGRTNTGELFF; CDR3nt: TGTGCCAGCAGCGGGAGAACCAACACCGGGGAGCTGTTTTTT
abundance: .; d_gene: .; j_gene: TRBJ1-6; v_gene: TRBV11-3; CDR3aa: CASSLDLNSPLHF; CDR3nt: TGTGCCAGCAGCTTAGATCTAAATTCACCCCTCCACTTT
abundance: .; d_gene: TRBD2; j_gene: TRBJ2-7; v_gene: TRBV4-3; CDR3aa: CASSQTLAAGEIYEQYF; CDR3nt: TGCGCCAGCAGCCAAACTCTTGCGGCGGGGGAGATATACGAGCAGTACTTC
abundance: .; d_gene: .; j_gene: TRBJ2-3; v_gene: TRBV10-1; CDR3aa: CASSGQSTDTQYF; CDR3nt: TGCGCCAGCAGTGGTCAGTCCACAGATACGCAGTATTTT
abundance: .; d_gene: .; j_gene: TRBJ1-6; v_gene: TRBV6-5; CDR3aa: CASSYNDNNSPLHF; CDR3nt: TGTGCCAGCAGTTACAATGACAATAATTCACCCCTCCACTTT
abundance: .; d_gene: TRBD1; j_gene: TRBJ1-5; v_gene: TRBV30; CDR3aa: CAWSVGGTGNQPQHF; CDR3nt: TGTGCCTGGAGCGTGGGAGGGACAGGTAATCAGCCCCAGCATTTT
abundance: .; d_gene: .; j_gene: TRBJ1-1; v_gene: TRBV30; CDR3aa: CAWREPTERNTEAFF; CDR3nt: TGTGCCTGGAGGGAACCGACAGAGAGGAACACTGAAGCTTTCTTT
abundance: many; d_gene: .; j_gene: TRBJ1-1; v_gene: TRBV18; CDR3aa: CASSPRSGQMNTEAFF; CDR3nt: TGTGCCAGCTCACCACGATCCGGACAAATGAACACTGAAGCTTTCTTT
abundance: .; d_gene: .; j_gene: TRBJ2-5; v_gene: TRBV5-1; CDR3aa: CASSSQETQYF; CDR3nt: TGCGCCAGCAGCTCGCAAGAGACCCAGTACTTC